This TCR beta chain was sequenced during a study of T cell responses to AZD1222 COVID-19 vaccine. The germline gives CDR1 MDHEN, CDR2 SYDVKM. The CDR3 runs to 13 residues. V lost 6 bases and J 3 bases, leaving 11 bases between the germline ends. This clone was counted a single time. Its specificity is unknown. Overall study results and limits: Clonal diversity may have been underestimated, and the donors were mostly white British, with more females than males.

The repertoire was sequenced with immunoSEQ multiplex PCR; TCRdb's copy has only in-frame clones and lacks some. There are about 47,000 clones in the sample; roughly 84% occur only once, and 20% to 25% lies in the top ten. Sequenced here: peripheral blood, sampled on day 0 of MenACWY control vaccination. The clonotype originates from an adult in good health. This rearrangement joins TRBV28 to TRBJ1-2; D might be TRBD1 (6 bases). CDR3 sequence: CASSQAGDYGYTF. CDR3 nucleotides: TGTGCCAGCAGCCAGGCAGGGGACTATGGCTACACCTTC.